Below are 15 T cell receptor beta chains sequenced from a single sample in a study of CD8 T cells in Susac syndrome (dated by TCRdb to between 2018 and 2021). Library preparation was by the immunoSEQ multiplex PCR assay. RNA was extracted with the RNeasy kit and roughly 0.45 to 1 ug was reverse transcribed using random hexamers. Using fastp trimming at Q25 and MiXCR clonotype assembly, TCRdb reanalyzed the public sequencing data and kept in-frame beta chains. Every entry covers one CDR3 protein and lists the most common genes and DNA from its rows. Within this sample are more than 250,000 distinct CDR3 sequences, with under 95% of them counted one time only. The ten top clones hold 0.06% to 0.075% of the sample. The sequenced sample was CD4+ T cells from PBMCs. These receptors came from a human donor with multiple sclerosis.

This clonotype was observed once. This CDR3 reads CSVYRGGTGELFF. As DNA, the CDR3 is TGCAGCGTGTACAGGGGCGGCACCGGGGAGCTGTTTTTT. The chain is built from TRBV29-1 and TRBJ2-2; 7 nucleotides match TRBD1. The CDR3 length is 13 residues. Trimming cost V 6 bases and J 4 bases; bases outside gene matches: 5. Germline CDR1 and CDR2: SQVTM and ANQGSEA.

This chain uses TRBV27 with TRBJ2-2; perhaps D is TRBD1 or TRBD2 (5 bases each). Trimming left V 4 bases short and J 3 bases short, with 9 bases between. Germline CDR1 MNHEY, CDR2 SMNVEV (reference sequence). The CDR3 length is 14 residues. Here the CDR3 DNA reads TGTGCCAGCAGTTGGGACGATCACACCGGGGAGCTGTTTTTT. Translating it yields CASSWDDHTGELFF.

The gene calls are TRBV5-1 and TRBJ2-2; D might be TRBD1 (5 bases). There are 15 residues in the CDR3. Trimming removed 0 bases at V and 1 base at J, with 7 bases between. Germline values: CDR1 SGHRS, CDR2 YFSETQ. CDR3 DNA: TGCGCCAGCAGCTTGGTTAGGGGGAACACCGGGGAGCTGTTTTTT. It yields the protein CASSLVRGNTGELFF.

This chain links TRBV28 with TRBJ2-7, with unresolved D. CDR3 length equals 15 residues. CDR1 and CDR2 from the germline V gene are MDHEN and SYDVKM. V was trimmed by 6 bases and J by 0 bases, leaving 15 bases between them. The CDR3 loop reads CASRPQEPYSYEQYF. The DNA for the CDR3 is TGTGCCAGCAGGCCGCAGGAGCCCTACTCCTACGAGCAGTACTTC.

The chain carries TRBV20-1 and TRBJ2-2; TRBD2 matches at 7 bases. The CDR3 is 15 amino acids. V shed 1 base and J 1 base; nucleotides not matched to a gene: 3. Germline V gives CDR1 DFQATT, CDR2 SNEGSKA (reference sequence). CDR3 residues: CSARVQRGNTGELFF. The DNA for the CDR3 is TGCAGTGCTAGAGTCCAGCGGGGGAACACCGGGGAGCTGTTTTTT.

V is TRBV9 and J is TRBJ2-3; no definite D call. Germline-derived CDR1 and CDR2 are SGDLS and YYNGEE. CDR3 size: 16 residues. The V and J ends lost 0 bases and 4 bases respectively, with 15 bases between them. The CDR3 DNA follows: TGTGCCAGCAGCGTAGGGGCGTCGACCGCCTCAGATACGCAGTATTTT. Protein sequence: CASSVGASTASDTQYF. The full variable domain, completed using reference TRBV9 and TRBJ2-3, is DSGVTQTPKHLITATGQRVTLRCSPRSGDLSVYWYQQSLDQGLQFLIQYYNGEERAKGNILERFSAQQFPDLHSELNLSSLELGDSALYFCASSVGASTASDTQYFGPGTRLTVL.

V gene TRBV9 combines with J gene TRBJ1-1, with no clear D. Germline V CDR1 and CDR2: SGDLS, YYNGEE. Trimming removed 0 bases from V and 1 base from J, with 10 bases in between. CDR3 length equals 15 residues. DNA of the CDR3: TGTGCCAGCAGCGTAGGGGTCCATCAGAACACTGAAGCTTTCTTT. It is translated as CASSVGVHQNTEAFF.

V usage is TRBV27 and J usage is TRBJ2-3; 7 nucleotides align to TRBD1. Trimming took 3 bases from V and 4 from J; bases not matched to a gene: 7. CDR3 length: 15 residues. Per the germline V gene, CDR1 is MNHEY and CDR2 is SMNVEV (reference sequence). This CDR3 is CASSFGGQSSDTQYF. The CDR3 nucleotides read TGTGCCAGCAGTTTTGGGGGACAGAGTTCAGATACGCAGTATTTT.

The gene calls are TRBV5-5 and TRBJ1-6; unclear D gene. This CDR3 comprises 16 residues. V was pared by 3 bases and J by 0 bases, with 10 bases between. CDR1 and CDR2 from the germline V gene are SGHKS and YYEKEE (reference sequence). The CDR3 spells CASSSSTVSYNSPLHF. In DNA form, the CDR3 reads TGTGCCAGCAGCTCCTCGACCGTCTCCTATAATTCACCCCTCCACTTT.

V usage is TRBV12-3 or TRBV12-4 and J usage is TRBJ1-5, with D unclear. The CDR3 extends over 15 amino acids. Trimming took off 6 bases at V and 7 bases at J, with 19 bases between the two ends. The CDR3 DNA reads as TGTGCCAGCAGGTCAGGATCGGGCCGGGGACAGCCCCAGCATTTT. Its protein is CASRSGSGRGQPQHF.

This chain joins TRBV14 and TRBJ1-2; D is perhaps TRBD1 (6 bases). The ends were cut back, 4 bases at V and 8 bases at J, with 20 bases in the middle. The CDR3 runs to 15 residues. CDR1 is SGHDN, CDR2 FVKESK, per germline. Written as DNA, the CDR3 is TGTGCCAGCAGCCCGACAGGACGGGCCCTAGACGGCTACACCTTC. This sequence encodes CASSPTGRALDGYTF.

The chain is built from TRBV11-2 and TRBJ2-6; D is undetermined. V dropped 9 bases and J dropped 5 bases, with 11 bases sitting between them. The CDR3 runs to 13 residues. The germline V gene has CDR1 SGHAT and CDR2 FQNNGV. The CDR3 DNA reads TGTGCCAGTGAGGCTATTCGGGCCAACGTCCTGACTTTC. It codes for CASEAIRANVLTF.

The chain combines TRBV7-9 with TRBJ1-2; 9 bases map to TRBD1. The CDR3 is 14 residues long. Germline trimming cut 4 bases from V and 8 bases from J; bases unmatched to any gene: 8. Germline lookup yields CDR1 SEHNR and CDR2 FQNEAQ (reference sequence). CDR3 protein: CASSYLGQGGGYTF. The CDR3 coding sequence is TGTGCCAGCAGCTACCTGGGACAGGGAGGCGGCTACACCTTC.

The V call is TRBV10-3, the J call TRBJ2-1; D unclear. Germline V gives CDR1 ENHRY, CDR2 SYGVKD. V lost 3 bases and J 8 bases, leaving 8 bases between the germline ends. CDR3 length equals 12 residues. The CDR3 loop is CAISDVEDEQFF. CDR3 coding DNA: TGTGCCATCAGTGATGTAGAGGATGAGCAGTTCTTC.

This rearrangement joins TRBV6-5 to TRBJ1-5, with 7 bases that match TRBD1. The CDR3 runs 15 residues. Looked up from germline, CDR1 is MNHEY and CDR2 is SVGAGI. J gave up 3 bases and V 6 bases, and 8 bases lay outside the gene matches. Written as DNA, the CDR3 is TGTGCCAGCAGCCCAGACAGGGTTTACAATCAGCCCCAGCATTTT. This translates into CASSPDRVYNQPQHF.